These 22 T cell receptor beta chains came from one sample sequenced in a study of CD8 T cells in ankylosing spondylitis. From the 5' RACE reads, TCRdb called clonotypes with MiXCR, one entry per CDR3 protein. The data show 200,000 to 300,000 distinct CDR3 sequences, 20% to 30% seen once. Sequencing input: blood, either unsorted or a sorted T cell fraction (not recorded which). All receptors derive from a male donor with ankylosing spondylitis or in good health (not recorded which).

In its sample, this clonotype was seen many times. The chain has TRBV20-1 and TRBJ1-5; perhaps TRBD1 as D (5 bases). Trimming took 6 bases from V and 8 from J, leaving 17 bases between them. CDR3 length: 13 amino acids. Germline CDR1 reads DFQATT; CDR2 reads SNEGSKA (reference sequence). This CDR3 is CSAPQNQGEPQHF. The CDR3 coding sequence is TGCAGTGCCCCGCAAAATCAGGGAGAGCCCCAGCATTTT.

This chain links TRBV28 with TRBJ2-7; 8 bases are shared with TRBD1. Looked up from germline, CDR1 is MDHEN and CDR2 is SYDVKM. V lost 7 bases, J lost 0 bases, and 8 bases stayed unmatched. This CDR3 comprises 15 residues. CDR3 region: CASTSGTGSSYEQYF. The DNA for the CDR3 is TGTGCCAGCACCTCTGGGACAGGTAGCTCCTACGAGCAGTACTTC.

The sample holds many counts of this clonotype. The V and J genes are TRBV20-1 and TRBJ2-5; D call uncertain. Germline V gene lookup returns CDR1 DFQATT and CDR2 SNEGSKA (reference sequence). The ends were cut back, 3 bases at V and 5 bases at J, with 13 bases in the middle. CDR3 length: 13 residues. The chain's CDR3 is CSASGPGQETQYF. The CDR3, as DNA: TGCAGTGCTAGTGGTCCGGGTCAGGAGACCCAGTACTTC.

This clonotype was picked up many times. The J gene is TRBJ1-5, the V gene TRBV20-1, with 8 bases matching TRBD1. The CDR3 consists of 16 residues. Per the germline V gene, CDR1 is DFQATT and CDR2 is SNEGSKA (reference sequence). With V trimmed by 2 bases and J by 0 bases, 6 bases remained unmatched. The CDR3 loop reads CSARSGQGNSNQPQHF. In nucleotides, the CDR3 is TGCAGTGCTAGATCCGGACAGGGCAATAGCAATCAGCCCCAGCATTTT.

The J gene is TRBJ2-3, the V gene TRBV29-1; no firm D call. V dropped 4 bases and J dropped 4 bases, with 15 bases sitting between them. The CDR3 extends over 14 amino acids. Germline values: CDR1 SQVTM, CDR2 ANQGSEA. This CDR3 reads CSVGVSPLPDTQYF. In DNA form, the CDR3 reads TGCAGCGTTGGCGTCTCACCACTGCCAGATACGCAGTATTTT.

The V and J genes are TRBV11-2 and TRBJ2-1; either TRBD1 or TRBD2 may fit D (5 bases each). In germline, CDR1 is SGHAT, CDR2 FQNNGV. V lost 6 bases, J lost 4 bases, and 13 bases lay in between. This CDR3 spans 14 amino acids. CDR3 region: CASSAGTLYNEQFF. In DNA form, the CDR3 reads TGTGCCAGCAGTGCCGGGACCTTATACAATGAGCAGTTCTTC.

This clonotype was detected ten times or more. The DNA for the CDR3 is TGTGCCAGCAGCCTAGGGAGAAGTTGGTCCTACAATGAGCAGTTCTTC. Amino acid sequence: CASSLGRSWSYNEQFF. The chain employs TRBV6-1 and TRBJ2-1; a weak D match, TRBD2 (5 bases). Germline V lookup: CDR1 MNHNS, CDR2 SASEGT. There are 16 residues in the CDR3. Between the trimmed V and J ends, which lost 6 bases and 1 base, there was a span of 16 bases.

This clonotype was seen many times. J is TRBJ2-3 and V is TRBV2; 7 positions agree with TRBD1. The ends lost 1 base at V and 7 bases at J; junction bases unmatched: 8. Germline assignment: CDR1 SNHLY and CDR2 FYNNEI. CDR3 length equals 15 residues. The CDR3 loop reads CASSEGQGVKNTQYF. In DNA, the CDR3 is TGTGCCAGCAGTGAAGGGCAGGGGGTGAAGAATACGCAGTATTTT.

There are a few counts of this clonotype. The genes are TRBV20-1 and TRBJ1-5, with 8 positions matching TRBD1. Trimming removed 1 base from V and 7 bases from J; junction bases left unmatched: 6. Looked up from germline, CDR1 is DFQATT and CDR2 is SNEGSKA (reference sequence). The CDR3 runs 14 residues. CDR3 bases: TGCAGTGCTAGAGTCGTCCAGGGGGCCCAGCCCCAGCATTTT. Its protein product is CSARVVQGAQPQHF.

This clonotype was observed at least ten times. The rearrangement links TRBV20-1 to TRBJ2-7; 8 bases map to TRBD2. This CDR3 spans 15 amino acids. CDR1 is DFQATT, CDR2 SNEGSKA, per germline (reference sequence). The junction had 9 bases not matched to a gene; V was cut back by 5 bases and J by 0 bases. The CDR3 sequence: CSAQPLAGFSYEQYF. For the CDR3, the DNA is TGCAGTGCTCAGCCTCTAGCGGGTTTCTCCTACGAGCAGTACTTC.

J is TRBJ2-3 and V is TRBV18; unclear D gene. The CDR3 consists of 12 residues. The germline V gene has CDR1 KGHSH and CDR2 LQKENI. V lost 4 bases and J 11 bases, leaving 13 bases between the germline ends. CDR3 bases: TGTGCCAGCTCACTTCCGACCCGCGGGCAGTATTTT. As protein: CASSLPTRGQYF.

This chain links TRBV6-1 with TRBJ2-7; 9 positions match TRBD1. In germline, CDR1 is MNHNS, CDR2 SASEGT. The CDR3 sequence is 14 residues long. Trimming at V came to 6 bases and at J to 5 bases, leaving 8 bases not matched to a gene. The CDR3 loop reads CASRDRGGGDEQYF. CDR3 DNA sequence: TGTGCCAGCAGGGACAGGGGCGGAGGGGACGAGCAGTACTTC.

The chain recombines TRBV28 with TRBJ1-2, with D hard to call. V was pared by 6 bases and J by 3 bases, with 14 bases between. This CDR3 comprises 14 residues. Germline V lookup: CDR1 MDHEN, CDR2 SYDVKM. CDR3 residues: CASRLAATDYGYTF. In nucleotides, the CDR3 is TGTGCCAGCAGACTAGCCGCTACGGACTATGGCTACACCTTC.

This clonotype was counted many times. V gene TRBV12-3 or TRBV12-4 combines with J gene TRBJ1-2; 7 bases are a match to TRBD1. Germline trimming cut 3 bases from V and 4 bases from J; bases unmatched to any gene: 8. The CDR3 runs to 15 residues. The CDR3 sequence: CASSFGTEIIYGYTF. The CDR3, as DNA: TGTGCCAGCAGTTTTGGGACAGAGATCATCTATGGCTACACCTTC.

Ten or more counts support this clonotype. The chain is built from TRBV5-5 and TRBJ2-5, with 7 nucleotides matching TRBD2. The CDR3 extends over 15 amino acids. The junction had 8 bases not matched to a gene; V was cut back by 3 bases and J by 3 bases. Per germline, CDR1 SGHKS and CDR2 YYEKEE (reference sequence). The CDR3 reads CASSSQRGGEETQYF. The CDR3 bases are TGTGCCAGCAGCTCCCAAAGGGGAGGGGAAGAGACCCAGTACTTC.

CDR3 coding DNA: TGTGCCTGGAGGCGGGGGGCTATCTACGAGCAGTACTTC. Translation: CAWRRGAIYEQYF. This chain joins TRBV30 and TRBJ2-7; 8 positions match TRBD2. Germline CDR1 reads GTSNPN; CDR2 reads SVGIG (reference sequence). This CDR3 has 13 residues. J lost 3 bases, V lost 3 bases, and 4 bases had no gene match. Together with reference TRBV30 and TRBJ2-7, the CDR3 gives the full variable domain: SQTIHQWPATLVQPVGSPLSLECTVEGTSNPNLYWYRQAAGRGLQLLFYSVGIGQISSEVPQNLSASRPQDRQFILSSKKLLLSDSGFYLCAWRRGAIYEQYFGPGTRLTVT.

A word on this clonotype: One junction end disagrees with the germline gene, perhaps due to a read error. The chain carries TRBV12-3 or TRBV12-4 and TRBJ2-7; 7 positions match TRBD2. This CDR3 comprises 14 residues. The CDR3 region is CASRLAGGSYEQYF. Written as DNA, the CDR3 is TGTGCCAGCAGATTAGCGGGCGGCTCCTACGAGCAGTACTTC.

This clonotype was seen a few times. The gene calls are TRBV29-1 and TRBJ1-1, with D possibly matching TRBD1 (6 bases). Looked up from germline, CDR1 is SQVTM and CDR2 is ANQGSEA. The V end lost 2 bases, the J end lost 11 bases, and 15 bases lay between the germline ends. This CDR3 is 12 amino acids long. CDR3 nucleotide sequence: TGCAGCGTTGAACACAAGAGCCAGGGGGCTTTCTTT. This sequence encodes CSVEHKSQGAFF.

On this clonotype: It may be a read error: a sequence one base away is much more abundant. This CDR3 is CSVRGTGDNEPQHF. In nucleotides, the CDR3 is TGCAGCGTCCGCGGGACAGGGGATAATGAGCCCCAGCATTTT. The V and J genes are TRBV29-1 and TRBJ1-5, with TRBD1 matching over 10 bases. CDR3 length: 14 amino acids. CDR1 is SQVTM and CDR2 is ANQGSEA in the germline V gene. V shed 6 bases and J 8 bases; nucleotides not matched to a gene: 10.

This clonotype was counted many times. The chain links TRBV12-3 or TRBV12-4 to TRBJ1-5; D uncertain. CDR3 length equals 13 residues. V dropped 5 bases and J dropped 5 bases, with 10 bases sitting between them. In DNA form, the CDR3 reads TGTGCCAGCAGTCTGGCCCCCTATCAGCCCCAGCATTTT. Amino acids: CASSLAPYQPQHF.

The chain joins TRBV5-1 to TRBJ1-6, with D unclear. The CDR3 is made up of 14 amino acids. From germline, CDR1 is SGHRS and CDR2 YFSETQ. V shed 4 bases and J shed 11 bases, with 16 bases lying between them. The CDR3 DNA follows: TGCGCCAGCAGCCCCTTTGATTGGAGGGCACCCCTCCACTTT. Amino acids: CASSPFDWRAPLHF.

This clonotype was observed many times. This rearrangement joins TRBV12-3 or TRBV12-4 to TRBJ2-7; tentative D call: TRBD2 (6 bases). The V end was cut by 0 bases, the J end by 3 bases, with 12 bases between. The CDR3 length is 15 residues. The CDR3 nucleotides are TGTGCCAGCAGTTTAGCCGCTCGGGGGAACTACGAGCAGTACTTC. Encoded protein: CASSLAARGNYEQYF.